These T cell receptor beta chains were read from a single sample in a study of cytotoxic CD8 clonotypes in ibrutinib-treated CLL. Using immunoSEQ multiplex PCR, the repertoire was profiled, and TCRdb retains in-frame clones only, with some absent. Among over 200,000 clones listed, roughly 79% were seen once. The sequencing used PBMCs, collected after 12 months of ibrutinib treatment. The receptors come from a human donor with chronic lymphocytic leukemia. Each CDR3 is given with its conserved first and last residue. A D gene is named only where the DNA matches it firmly. Part of the rows lack a size; the others show once, few, many or a class for expanded clones.

clone_size j_call cdr3_length v_call d_call cdr3_aa cdr3_nt
. TRBJ2-7 14 TRBV15 . CATSRARTRWEQYF TGTGCCACCAGCAGAGCCAGGACCAGGTGGGAGCAGTACTTC
few TRBJ1-6 14 TRBV4-1 . CASSQGAWNSPLHF TGCGCCAGCAGCCAGGGAGCGTGGAATTCACCCCTCCACTTT
. TRBJ1-4 16 TRBV27 . CASRSGLGGLYEKLFF TGTGCCAGCAGAAGCGGGTTAGGGGGATTGTATGAAAAACTGTTTTTT
. TRBJ1-2 12 TRBV5-6 . CASSRTPYGYTF TGTGCCAGCAGCAGGACCCCCTATGGCTACACCTTC
once TRBJ1-5 16 TRBV4-1 . CASSQFLLKSNQPQHF TGCGCCAGCAGCCAATTCCTCCTTAAGAGCAATCAGCCCCAGCATTTT
. TRBJ1-1 15 TRBV2 TRBD1 CASSTRQGGDTEAFF TGTGCCAGCAGCACTCGACAGGGGGGGGACACTGAAGCTTTCTTT
. TRBJ1-4 14 TRBV6-5 . CASSYTGFGGKLFF TGTGCCAGCAGTTATACAGGGTTCGGGGGAAAACTGTTTTTT
. TRBJ1-1 18 TRBV27 TRBD1 CASSLIRTGGAMNTEAFF TGTGCCAGCAGTTTAATCAGGACAGGGGGCGCGATGAACACTGAAGCTTTCTTT
. TRBJ1-2 12 TRBV29-1 . CSATRSREGYTF TGCAGCGCCACGAGGTCCAGGGAGGGCTACACCTTC
. TRBJ1-1 13 TRBV7-8 . CASSPSGNTEAFF TGTGCCAGCAGCCCGTCAGGCAACACTGAAGCTTTCTTT
. TRBJ1-2 13 TRBV6-5 . CASSPQGLGGYTF TGTGCCAGCAGTCCTCAAGGGTTAGGGGGCTACACCTTC
. TRBJ2-7 14 TRBV5-1 TRBD2 CASSPRLAAYEQYF TGCGCCAGCAGCCCTAGACTAGCTGCGTACGAGCAGTACTTC
once TRBJ2-1 16 TRBV7-6 . CASSPRTGLELTEQFF TGTGCCAGCAGCCCACGGACGGGTCTAGAGTTAACCGAGCAGTTCTTC
. TRBJ2-2 11 TRBV11-2 . CASRWRGELFF TGTGCCAGCAGGTGGAGGGGGGAGCTGTTTTTT
few TRBJ2-3 15 TRBV6-5 . CASRRGSAGADTQYF TGTGCCAGCAGGAGGGGGAGTGCGGGGGCAGATACGCAGTATTTT
. TRBJ2-1 11 TRBV5-4 . CASSFQEEQFF TGTGCCAGCAGCTTTCAAGAAGAGCAGTTCTTC
once TRBJ1-2 13 TRBV28 . CASSSGTRYGYTF TGTGCCAGCAGTTCAGGGACGAGATATGGCTACACCTTC
. TRBJ2-3 16 TRBV19 TRBD1 CASSPAGQGPTDTQYF TGTGCCAGTAGTCCAGCGGGACAGGGTCCCACAGATACGCAGTATTTT
. TRBJ2-7 15 TRBV19 . CASSPWAGTLYEQYF TGTGCCAGTAGCCCCTGGGCGGGGACCCTCTACGAGCAGTACTTC
. TRBJ2-6 13 TRBV2 . CASSFTGANVLTF TGTGCCAGCAGTTTCACTGGGGCCAACGTCCTGACTTTC
. TRBJ2-7 15 TRBV28 TRBD1 CASSAHGTGIYEQYF TGTGCCAGCAGTGCACATGGGACAGGGATCTACGAGCAGTACTTC
. TRBJ2-7 13 TRBV27 . CASGSSGSYEQYF TGTGCCAGCGGTTCCTCCGGGTCCTACGAGCAGTACTTC
once TRBJ2-7 15 TRBV5-1 TRBD2 CASSLGLAGSGEQYF TGCGCCAGCAGCTTAGGGCTAGCGGGGTCGGGGGAGCAGTACTTC
once TRBJ2-2 14 TRBV19 TRBD1 CASSRDRGTGELFF TGTGCCAGTAGTCGGGACAGGGGAACCGGGGAGCTGTTTTTT
. TRBJ1-3 15 TRBV6-5 . CASSLTWTSGNTIYF TGTGCCAGCAGTTTAACTTGGACCTCTGGAAACACCATATATTTT
. TRBJ2-7 13 TRBV7-9 . CASSFSPNYEQYF TGTGCCAGCAGCTTCTCTCCGAACTACGAGCAGTACTTC
. TRBJ1-5 14 TRBV6-1 . CASSTRLQLQPQHF TGTGCCAGCAGTACCCGCCTCCAGTTGCAGCCCCAGCATTTT
. TRBJ2-7 15 TRBV19 . CASSKRGRGVYEQYF TGTGCCAGTAGTAAACGGGGACGAGGGGTTTACGAGCAGTACTTC
few TRBJ1-3 14 TRBV28 . CASSHRDWGNTIYF TGTGCCAGCAGTCACAGGGATTGGGGAAACACCATATATTTT
. TRBJ2-2 15 TRBV27 TRBD2 CASRLAGETTGELFF TGTGCCAGCAGACTAGCGGGAGAAACGACCGGGGAGCTGTTTTTT
. TRBJ2-7 14 TRBV5-5 TRBD2 CASSLGAGPYEQYF TGTGCCAGCAGCTTGGGAGCGGGACCATACGAGCAGTACTTC
. TRBJ2-3 16 TRBV18 TRBD2 CASSPPGLAGADTQYF TGTGCCAGCTCACCACCGGGACTAGCGGGAGCAGATACGCAGTATTTT
. TRBJ1-3 17 TRBV5-1 TRBD1 CASSLEAGGHSGNTIYF TGCGCCAGCAGCTTGGAGGCAGGGGGGCACTCTGGAAACACCATATATTTT
. TRBJ1-5 19 TRBV15 . CATSRDGQRARYSNQPQHF TGTGCCACCAGCAGAGATGGACAGAGAGCGCGATATAGCAATCAGCCCCAGCATTTT
. TRBJ2-1 15 TRBV5-4 TRBD1 CASSQGTGLYNEQFF TGTGCCAGCAGCCAAGGGACAGGACTTTACAATGAGCAGTTCTTC
. TRBJ2-7 16 TRBV4-1 . CASSQDRSGVIYEQYF TGCGCCAGCAGCCAAGATCGATCGGGGGTGATTTACGAGCAGTACTTC
. TRBJ2-7 18 TRBV28 . CASSPRVGSRKSSYEQYF TGTGCCAGCAGTCCAAGGGTGGGCAGCCGAAAAAGCTCCTACGAGCAGTACTTC
. TRBJ1-5 15 TRBV2 TRBD1 CASSWQGGPNQPQHF TGTGCCAGCAGTTGGCAGGGGGGCCCTAATCAGCCCCAGCATTTT
. TRBJ1-2 13 TRBV5-1 . CASSLGSGPGYTF TGCGCCAGCAGCTTGGGGTCAGGGCCTGGCTACACCTTC
few TRBJ1-2 20 TRBV4-2 TRBD1 CASSHATGQGAIRGGYGYTF TGTGCCAGCAGCCACGCAACCGGACAGGGGGCGATACGCGGGGGCTATGGCTACACCTTC
. TRBJ2-7 15 TRBV5-1 . CASSLQAGTFVEQYF TGCGCCAGCAGCTTGCAGGCCGGGACCTTTGTAGAGCAGTACTTC
. TRBJ2-7 16 TRBV9 TRBD2 CASSARRTSFPYEQYF TGTGCCAGCAGCGCCAGGAGGACTAGCTTCCCCTACGAGCAGTACTTC
few TRBJ1-2 13 TRBV4-1 . CASSQALNYGYTF TGCGCCAGCAGCCAAGCACTAAACTATGGCTACACCTTC
. TRBJ2-5 13 TRBV6-1 . CASSGGLQETQYF TGTGCCAGCTCTGGGGGCCTACAAGAGACCCAGTACTTC
. TRBJ1-4 14 TRBV9 . CASSPATGYEKLFF TGTGCCAGCAGCCCAGCGACAGGTTATGAAAAACTGTTTTTT
. TRBJ2-1 13 TRBV7-6 . CASSLAGNNEQFF TGTGCCAGCAGCTTAGCCGGCAACAATGAGCAGTTCTTC
few TRBJ2-1 13 TRBV6-1 . CASSEADSGVRVF TGTGCCAGCAGTGAAGCGGATTCTGGGGTCAGGGTCTTC
. TRBJ2-2 13 TRBV27 . CASRRGGTGELFF TGTGCCAGCAGAAGGGGCGGGACCGGGGAGCTGTTTTTT
. TRBJ2-1 13 TRBV5-1 . CASSLEVMDEQFF TGCGCCAGCAGCTTGGAGGTTATGGATGAGCAGTTCTTC
. TRBJ2-5 14 TRBV11-2 . CASSSVEYVETQYF TGTGCCAGCAGCTCGGTAGAGTACGTGGAGACCCAGTACTTC